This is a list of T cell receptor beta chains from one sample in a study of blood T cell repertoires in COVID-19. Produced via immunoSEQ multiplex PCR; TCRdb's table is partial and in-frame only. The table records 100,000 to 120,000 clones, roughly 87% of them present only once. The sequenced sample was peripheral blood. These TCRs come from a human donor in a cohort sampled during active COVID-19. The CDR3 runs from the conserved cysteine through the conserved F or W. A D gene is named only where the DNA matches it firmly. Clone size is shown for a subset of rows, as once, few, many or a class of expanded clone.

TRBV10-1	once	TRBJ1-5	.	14	CASSERKGIQPQHF	TGCGCCAGCAGTGAGCGTAAGGGGATTCAGCCCCAGCATTTT
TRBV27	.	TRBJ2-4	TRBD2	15	CASSLTGGATNIQYF	TGTGCCAGCAGTTTAACCGGGGGGGCAACAAACATTCAGTACTTC
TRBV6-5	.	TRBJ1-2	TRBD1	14	CASRRRQGAYGYTF	TGTGCCAGCAGGCGAAGACAGGGGGCTTACGGCTACACCTTC
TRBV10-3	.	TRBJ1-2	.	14	CAISEMAGADGYTF	TGTGCCATCAGTGAGATGGCAGGGGCGGATGGCTACACCTTC
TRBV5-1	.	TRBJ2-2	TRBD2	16	CASSLAAGGNTGELFF	TGCGCCAGCAGCTTGGCAGCGGGGGGGAACACCGGGGAGCTGTTTTTT
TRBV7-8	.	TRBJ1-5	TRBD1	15	CASNKDRGFNQPQHF	TGTGCCAGCAACAAAGACAGGGGTTTTAATCAGCCCCAGCATTTT
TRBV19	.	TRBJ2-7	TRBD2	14	CASSTGAGDYEQYF	TGTGCCAGTAGTACCGGGGCGGGGGACTACGAGCAGTACTTC
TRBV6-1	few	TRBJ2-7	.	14	CASSDQPGAAGQYF	TGTGCCAGCAGTGATCAGCCAGGGGCGGCGGGGCAGTACTTC
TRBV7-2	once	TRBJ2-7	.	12	CASSLVSGAKYF	TGTGCCAGCAGCTTAGTGTCGGGAGCTAAGTACTTC
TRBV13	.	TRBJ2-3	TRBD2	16	CASSHLAGVSTDTQYF	TGTGCCAGCAGCCACCTAGCGGGAGTGAGCACAGATACGCAGTATTTT
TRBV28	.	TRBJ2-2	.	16	CASSLRLGEYTGELFF	TGTGCCAGCAGCCTAAGACTAGGGGAATACACCGGGGAGCTGTTTTTT
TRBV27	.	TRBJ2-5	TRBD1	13	CASQRQGQETQYF	TGTGCCAGCCAACGACAGGGCCAAGAGACCCAGTACTTC
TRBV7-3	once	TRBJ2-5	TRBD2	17	CASSRGLAGVVGETQYF	TGTGCCAGCAGCCGCGGACTAGCGGGAGTAGTGGGAGAGACCCAGTACTTC
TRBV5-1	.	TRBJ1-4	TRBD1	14	CASSRTGGIEKLFF	TGCGCCAGCAGCCGGACAGGGGGCATTGAAAAACTGTTTTTT
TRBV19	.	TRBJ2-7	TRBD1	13	CASSQGASYEQYF	TGTGCCAGTAGCCAGGGGGCAAGCTACGAGCAGTACTTC
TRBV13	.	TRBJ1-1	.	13	CASSSDMNTEAFF	TGTGCCAGCAGCTCGGACATGAACACTGAAGCTTTCTTT
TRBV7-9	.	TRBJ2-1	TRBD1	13	CASSLVQGDEQFF	TGTGCCAGCAGCTTAGTCCAGGGGGATGAGCAGTTCTTC
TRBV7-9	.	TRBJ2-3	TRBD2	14	CASSSRGGPDTQYF	TGTGCCAGCAGCTCCCGGGGGGGTCCAGATACGCAGTATTTT
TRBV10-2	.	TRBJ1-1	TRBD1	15	CASNGQGVGSTEAFF	TGCGCCAGCAATGGCCAGGGGGTGGGAAGCACTGAAGCTTTCTTT
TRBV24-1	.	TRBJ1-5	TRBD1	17	CARLLGQGRWGNQPQHF	TGTGCCCGACTTCTGGGACAGGGCCGTTGGGGCAATCAGCCCCAGCATTTT
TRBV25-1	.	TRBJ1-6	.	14	CASSGGQRYSPLHF	TGTGCCAGCAGTGGAGGACAGCGGTATTCACCCCTCCACTTT
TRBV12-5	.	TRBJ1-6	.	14	CASGSGQPNSPLHF	TGTGCTAGTGGTTCTGGGCAGCCAAATTCACCCCTCCACTTT
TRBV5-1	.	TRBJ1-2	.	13	CASSLTGQYGYTF	TGCGCCAGCAGCTTGACAGGGCAATATGGCTACACCTTC
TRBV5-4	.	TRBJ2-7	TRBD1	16	CASSLGVTGVAHEQYF	TGTGCCAGCAGCTTGGGGGTGACAGGGGTCGCACACGAGCAGTACTTC
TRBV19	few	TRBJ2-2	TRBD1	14	CASIPGQGPGELFF	TGTGCCAGTATTCCCGGACAGGGTCCCGGGGAGCTGTTTTTT
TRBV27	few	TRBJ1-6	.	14	CASSPRPRVSPLHF	TGTGCCAGCAGTCCCCGGCCACGGGTTTCACCCCTCCACTTT
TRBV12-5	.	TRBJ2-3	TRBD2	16	CASGLGLAGGTDTQYF	TGTGCTAGTGGTCTGGGACTAGCGGGGGGCACAGATACGCAGTATTTT
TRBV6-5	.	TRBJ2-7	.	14	CASSSGTTNYEQYF	TGTGCCAGCAGCTCTGGGACAACCAACTACGAGCAGTACTTC
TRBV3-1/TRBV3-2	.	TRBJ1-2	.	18	CASSQLYSTRKPTYGYTF	TGTGCCAGCAGCCAACTATATTCGACACGAAAACCAACCTATGGCTACACCTTC
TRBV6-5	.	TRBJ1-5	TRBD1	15	CASSRTGGYDQPQHF	TGTGCCAGCAGTCGGACAGGGGGCTACGATCAGCCCCAGCATTTT
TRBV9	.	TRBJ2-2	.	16	CASSATRRANTGELFF	TGTGCCAGCAGCGCTACACGGAGGGCTAACACCGGGGAGCTGTTTTTT